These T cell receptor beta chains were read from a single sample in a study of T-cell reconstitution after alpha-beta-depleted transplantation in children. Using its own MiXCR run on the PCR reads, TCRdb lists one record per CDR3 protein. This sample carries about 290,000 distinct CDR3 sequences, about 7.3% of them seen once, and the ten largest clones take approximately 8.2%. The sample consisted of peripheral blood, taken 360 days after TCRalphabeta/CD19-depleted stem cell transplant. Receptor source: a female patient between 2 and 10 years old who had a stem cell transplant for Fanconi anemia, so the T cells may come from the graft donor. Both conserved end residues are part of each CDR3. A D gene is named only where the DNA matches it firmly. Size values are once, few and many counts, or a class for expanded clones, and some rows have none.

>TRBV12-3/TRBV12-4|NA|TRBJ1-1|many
CASSLTGFTEAFF
TGTGCCAGCAGTTTAACAGGGTTCACTGAAGCTTTCTTT
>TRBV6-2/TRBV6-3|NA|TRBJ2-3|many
CASSPEDGQSFLIPTTDTQYF
TGTGCCAGCAGTCCCGAAGATGGACAGAGTTTCCTCATACCAACCACAGATACGCAGTATTTT
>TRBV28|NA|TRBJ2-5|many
CASSLYGVGAPQETQYF
TGTGCCAGCAGTTTATACGGCGTTGGGGCACCTCAAGAGACCCAGTACTTC
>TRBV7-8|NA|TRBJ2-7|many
CASSLRAGREVYEQYF
TGTGCCAGCAGCTTAAGGGCGGGCAGGGAGGTATACGAGCAGTACTTC
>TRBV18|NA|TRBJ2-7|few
CASSPKAIGEQYF
TGTGCCAGCTCACCTAAGGCGATTGGCGAGCAGTACTTC
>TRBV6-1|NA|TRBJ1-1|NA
CASSTDGLNTEAFF
TGTGCCAGCAGCACGGACGGTCTGAACACTGAAGCTTTCTTT
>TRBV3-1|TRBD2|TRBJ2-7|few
CASSLGLAGSEQYF
TGTGCCAGCAGCCTGGGACTAGCGGGAAGCGAGCAGTACTTC
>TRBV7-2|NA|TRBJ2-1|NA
CASSLGSGVGEQFF
TGTGCCAGCAGCTTAGGTTCTGGGGTAGGGGAGCAGTTCTTC
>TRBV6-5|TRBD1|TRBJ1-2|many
CASRGQEDYGYTF
TGTGCCAGCAGGGGACAGGAAGACTATGGCTACACCTTC
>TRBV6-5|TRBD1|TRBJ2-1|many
CASSYISGTGSYNEQFF
TGTGCCAGCAGCTACATATCCGGGACAGGGAGTTACAATGAGCAGTTCTTC